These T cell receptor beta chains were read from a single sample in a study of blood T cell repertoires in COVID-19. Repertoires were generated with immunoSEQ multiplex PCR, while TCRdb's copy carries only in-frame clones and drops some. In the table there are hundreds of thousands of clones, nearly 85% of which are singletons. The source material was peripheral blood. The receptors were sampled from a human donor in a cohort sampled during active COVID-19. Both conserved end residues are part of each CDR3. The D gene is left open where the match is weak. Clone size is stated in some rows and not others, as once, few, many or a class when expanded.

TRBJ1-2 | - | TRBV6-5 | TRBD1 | TGTGCCAGCAGTTACTCTCGAACAGGGGGAGGGTATGGCTACACCTTC | CASSYSRTGGGYGYTF
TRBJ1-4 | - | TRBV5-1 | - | TGCGCCAGCCAGGGGACCGGGGCAACTAATGAAAAACTGTTTTTT | CASQGTGATNEKLFF
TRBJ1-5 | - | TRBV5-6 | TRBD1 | TGTGCCAGCAGCTATAGGACAGGGGGCCCTCCATGGGCCCAGCATTTT | CASSYRTGGPPWAQHF
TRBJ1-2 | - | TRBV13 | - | TGTGCCAGCAGCTTAAGGGGCTTAAGCTATGGCTACACCTTC | CASSLRGLSYGYTF
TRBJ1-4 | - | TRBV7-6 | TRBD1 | TGTGCCAGCACCCTTGGGACAGGGGCTCCGACCGAAAAACTGTTTTTT | CASTLGTGAPTEKLFF
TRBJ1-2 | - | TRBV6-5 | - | TGTGCCAGCCGTAGAGAGCCGGCTAACTATGGCTACACCTTC | CASRREPANYGYTF
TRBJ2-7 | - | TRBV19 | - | TGTGCCAGTCGGGGCAGGGGAACCTCCTACGAGCAGTACTTC | CASRGRGTSYEQYF
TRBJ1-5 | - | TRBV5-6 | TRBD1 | TGTGCCAGCAGCTTCACACAGGGGGCGCAGGTCAATTCTCAGCCCCAGCATTTT | CASSFTQGAQVNSQPQHF
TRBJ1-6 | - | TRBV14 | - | TGTGCCAGCAGCCAAGCGACAGATAATTCACCCCTCCACTTT | CASSQATDNSPLHF
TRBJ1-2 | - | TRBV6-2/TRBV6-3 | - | TGTGCCAGCAGTTACGGGTTACGAGGAGGCTATGGCTACACCTTC | CASSYGLRGGYGYTF
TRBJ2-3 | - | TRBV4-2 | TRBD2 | TGTGCCAGCAGCCAAGAAGCGGGGGGCCGTGTAGATACGCAGTATTTT | CASSQEAGGRVDTQYF
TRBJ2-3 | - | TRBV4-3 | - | TGCGCCAGCAGCCAGGCGGGTTTACTCACAGATACGCAGTATTTT | CASSQAGLLTDTQYF
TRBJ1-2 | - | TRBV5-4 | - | TGTGCCAGCAGACGCGACAGGAACCTTAACTATGGCTACACCTTC | CASRRDRNLNYGYTF
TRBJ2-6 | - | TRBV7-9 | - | TGTGCCAGCAGCTTACACAGGGATTTTGGGGCCAACGTCCTGACTTTC | CASSLHRDFGANVLTF
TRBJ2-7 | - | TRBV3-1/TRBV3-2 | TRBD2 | TGTGCCAGCCAAATGGTGCGGGAGGGCCGCCACGAGCAGTACTTC | CASQMVREGRHEQYF
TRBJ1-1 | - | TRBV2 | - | TGTGCCAGCAGCGGATCTCAGGGTCTAACTGAAGCTTTCTTT | CASSGSQGLTEAFF
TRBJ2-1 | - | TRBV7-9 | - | TGTGCCAGCAATAACTACAATGAGCAGTTCTTC | CASNNYNEQFF
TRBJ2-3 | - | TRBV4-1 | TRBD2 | TGCGCCAGCAGCCACGAACCACTAGCGGGAGCTGATACGCAGTATTTT | CASSHEPLAGADTQYF
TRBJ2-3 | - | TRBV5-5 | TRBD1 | TGTGCCAGCAGCCTCAGGGGGTCGGGACCCAATACAGATACGCAGTATTTT | CASSLRGSGPNTDTQYF
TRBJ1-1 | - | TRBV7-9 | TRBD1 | TGTGCCAGCAGCCGGATGACAGGGGCGGGTACTGAAGCTTTCTTT | CASSRMTGAGTEAFF
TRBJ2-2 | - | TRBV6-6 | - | TGTGCCACCTCAAGCCAGGGCGGGAACACCGGGGAGCTGTTTTTT | CATSSQGGNTGELFF
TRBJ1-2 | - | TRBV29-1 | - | TGTAGCGTTGAGGGGGGGCAGGGGAGCTATGGCTACACCTTC | CSVEGGQGSYGYTF
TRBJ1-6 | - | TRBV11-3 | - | TGTGCCAGCAGCTTAGACCTGGCTTCACCCCTCCACTTT | CASSLDLASPLHF
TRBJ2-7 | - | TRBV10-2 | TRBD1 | TGCGCCAGCAGTGAAAGGGACAGGGCGCCCTACGAGCAGTACTTC | CASSERDRAPYEQYF
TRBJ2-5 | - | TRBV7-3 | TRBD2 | TGTGCCAGCAGCCCTCGGGGGAGGGCCTCTGAGACCCAGTACTTC | CASSPRGRASETQYF
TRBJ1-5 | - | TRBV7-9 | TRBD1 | TGTGCCAGCAGCATCCAGGGGGATCAGCCCCAGCATTTT | CASSIQGDQPQHF
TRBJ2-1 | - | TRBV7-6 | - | TGTGCCAGCAGCTTAGCGTGGCACCAAAGGAGACACAATGAGCAGTTCTTC | CASSLAWHQRRHNEQFF
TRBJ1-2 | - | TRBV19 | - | TGTGCCAGTACCGCGAGGTTGGATGGCTACACCTTC | CASTARLDGYTF
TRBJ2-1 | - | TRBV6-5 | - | TGTGCCAGCAGCCCCCCCCGGGGTAAGTTTGAGCAGTTCTTC | CASSPPRGKFEQFF
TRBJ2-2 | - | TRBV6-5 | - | TGTGCCAGCAGTTACAGGGCCGGAGGGACCGGGGAGCTGTTTTTT | CASSYRAGGTGELFF
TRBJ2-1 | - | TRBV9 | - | TGTGCCAGCAGCGTAGATAGCAGCTACAATGAGCAGTTCTTC | CASSVDSSYNEQFF
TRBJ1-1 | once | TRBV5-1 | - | TGCGCCAGCAGCTTGGGTGGGGCTCGCACTGAAGCTTTCTTT | CASSLGGARTEAFF
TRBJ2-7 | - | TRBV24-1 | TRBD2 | TGTGCCACCAGTGATTCCCGCGGGAGCTCCTACGAGCAGTACTTC | CATSDSRGSSYEQYF
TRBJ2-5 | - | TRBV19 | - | TGTGCCAGTAGTAGAGCCCAAGAGACCCAGTACTTC | CASSRAQETQYF
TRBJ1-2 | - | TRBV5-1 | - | TGCGCCAGCAGGACGGGGGGCGCTGGCTATGGCTACACCTTC | CASRTGGAGYGYTF
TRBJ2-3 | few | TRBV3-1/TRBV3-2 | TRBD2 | TGTGCCAGCAGCCAAGTCGGACTAGCGGGGATCACAGATACGCAGTATTTT | CASSQVGLAGITDTQYF
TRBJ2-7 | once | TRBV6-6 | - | TGTGCCAGCAGTTACCTATCGGAGAATTCTGAGCAGTACTTC | CASSYLSENSEQYF
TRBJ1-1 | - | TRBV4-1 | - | TGCGCCAGCAGCCAAACAGGGCCTCTGAACACTGAAGCTTTCTTT | CASSQTGPLNTEAFF
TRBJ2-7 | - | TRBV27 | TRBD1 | TGTGCCAGCAGCTCAGGGGGCGCGGGCTCCTACGAGCAGTACTTC | CASSSGGAGSYEQYF
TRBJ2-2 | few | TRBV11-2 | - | TGTGCCAGCAGCTTAGTAACAGGGTTGAACACCGGGGAGCTGTTTTTT | CASSLVTGLNTGELFF
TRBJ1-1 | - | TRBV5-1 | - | TGCGCCAGCAGCTTGGGGTGGCAGAACACCATGAACACTGAAGCTTTCTTT | CASSLGWQNTMNTEAFF
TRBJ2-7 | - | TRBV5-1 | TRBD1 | TGCGCCAGCAGCTGGTGGGACAGAGGAGCGAACGAGCAGTACTTC | CASSWWDRGANEQYF
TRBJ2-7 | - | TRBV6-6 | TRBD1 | TGTGCCAGCAGTTTGGGACAGGGGGCTGGCTACGAGCAGTACTTC | CASSLGQGAGYEQYF
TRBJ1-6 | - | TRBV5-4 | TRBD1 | TGTGCCAGCAGCAGAGACAGGGGTTCTGGCTCACCCCTCCACTTT | CASSRDRGSGSPLHF
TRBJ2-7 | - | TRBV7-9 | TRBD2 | TGTGCCAGCAGCTTTTGGACTAGCGGGATAAAAGTCCCTAGTGGAGAGCAGTACTTC | CASSFWTSGIKVPSGEQYF
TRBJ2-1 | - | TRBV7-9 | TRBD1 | TGTGCCAGCAGCACCTACCCGGGACAGGGGTTGAATGAGCAGTTCTTC | CASSTYPGQGLNEQFF
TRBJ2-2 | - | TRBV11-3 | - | TGTGCCAGCAGCTCCTCGCGGGCAAGGGCCACCGGGGAGCTGTTTTTT | CASSSSRARATGELFF
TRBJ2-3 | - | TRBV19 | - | TGTGCCAGTAGTATCAGCGGGACACACATCACAGATACGCAGTATTTT | CASSISGTHITDTQYF
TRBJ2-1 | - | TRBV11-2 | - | TGTGCCAGCAGCTTAGCAGACAGCTACAATGAGCAGTTCTTC | CASSLADSYNEQFF
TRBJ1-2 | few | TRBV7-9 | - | TGTGCCAGCAGCTTAGGGGGCCAGGGCATCAAGGGCTACACCTTC | CASSLGGQGIKGYTF
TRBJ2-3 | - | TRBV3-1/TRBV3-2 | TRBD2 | TGTGCCAGCAGCCAAACTAGCGGGGTACTCACAGATACGCAGTATTTT | CASSQTSGVLTDTQYF
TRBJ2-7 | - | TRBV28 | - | TGTGCCAGCAGTTCAGGGCTCCTCTACTACGAGCAGTACTTC | CASSSGLLYYEQYF
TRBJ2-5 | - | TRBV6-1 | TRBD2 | TGTGCCAGCAGTGAGTTGCGCGGGAGGAATTTTGAGACCCAGTACTTC | CASSELRGRNFETQYF
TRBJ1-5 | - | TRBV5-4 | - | TGTGCCAGCAGCTTGGACGGGCAGCCCCAGCATTTT | CASSLDGQPQHF
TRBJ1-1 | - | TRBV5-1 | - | TGCGCCAGCGCCCACAGGGAATCGAACACTGAAGCTTTCTTT | CASAHRESNTEAFF
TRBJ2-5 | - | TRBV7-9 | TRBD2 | TGTGCCAGCAGCTTATTTAGCGGGGCCCCAGAGACCCAGTACTTC | CASSLFSGAPETQYF
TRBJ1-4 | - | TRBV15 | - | TGTGCCACCAGCAGAGGAGGGCCGAGGGTGTTTTTT | CATSRGGPRVFF